One sample yielded the 3 T cell receptor beta chains listed below, sequenced in a study of Graves' ophthalmopathy and Graves' hyperthyroidism. Scientists amplified the TCR beta CDR3 regions from RNA transcripts. The first round was an RT-PCR with HTBI primers, and the second round was a multiplex PCR. MiXCR, run by TCRdb on the multiplex PCR reads, gives a single entry per CDR3 protein. This sample yields 900,000 to 1,200,000 distinct CDR3 sequences, of which about 35% are seen a single time; 11% belongs to the top ten. Material: peripheral blood or thyroid tissue (not recorded which). The source is an adult man with Graves' hyperthyroidism.

This clonotype showed up many times. The chain employs TRBV20-1 and TRBJ2-7; no firm D call. This CDR3 spans 10 amino acids. The germline V gene encodes CDR1 DFQATT and CDR2 SNEGSKA (reference sequence). V was trimmed by 5 bases and J by 5 bases, leaving 7 bases between them. The CDR3 loop reads CSAEDHEQYF. For the CDR3, the DNA is TGCAGTGCTGAGGACCACGAGCAGTACTTC.

This clonotype was found a few times. The rearrangement links TRBV12-3 or TRBV12-4 to TRBJ1-1; 7 bases match TRBD1. The CDR3 runs 18 residues. V shed 1 base, J shed 0 bases, and the junction held 11 bases outside the gene matches. CDR3 nucleotides: TGTGCCAGCAGTTTAGATCTCGGGGGACAGACTGTGAACACTGAAGCTTTCTTT. Its protein is CASSLDLGGQTVNTEAFF.

This clonotype has a handful of counts. The chain combines TRBV10-3 with TRBJ1-2; 7 bases are shared with TRBD1. Per the germline V gene, CDR1 is ENHRY and CDR2 is SYGVKD. J gave up 0 bases and V 3 bases, and 1 base lay outside the gene matches. There are 14 residues in the CDR3. The CDR3 nucleotides are TGTGCCATCAGTGAAGGGGGCGCTAACTATGGCTACACCTTC. Translation: CAISEGGANYGYTF.